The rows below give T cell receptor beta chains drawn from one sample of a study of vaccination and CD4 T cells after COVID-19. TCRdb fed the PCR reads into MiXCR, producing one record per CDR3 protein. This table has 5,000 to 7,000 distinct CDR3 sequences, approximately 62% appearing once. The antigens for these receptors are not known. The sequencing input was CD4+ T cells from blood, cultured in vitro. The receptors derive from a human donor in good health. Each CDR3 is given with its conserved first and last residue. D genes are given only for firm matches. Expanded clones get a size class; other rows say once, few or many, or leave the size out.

cdr3_aa: CATTTDRGSYEQYF; cdr3_nt: TGTGCCACCACTACGGACCGCGGATCCTACGAGCAGTACTTC; d_call: -; clone_size: -; v_call: TRBV15; j_call: TRBJ2-7
cdr3_aa: CASSFWKLAGGPGELFF; cdr3_nt: TGTGCCAGCAGTTTTTGGAAACTAGCGGGGGGTCCCGGGGAGCTGTTTTTT; d_call: TRBD2; clone_size: -; v_call: TRBV28; j_call: TRBJ2-2
cdr3_aa: CASSALGGYSNQPQHF; cdr3_nt: TGTGCCAGCAGCGCCTTGGGGGGGTATAGCAATCAGCCCCAGCATTTT; d_call: -; clone_size: -; v_call: TRBV7-2; j_call: TRBJ1-5
cdr3_aa: CASSGHTPNTGELFF; cdr3_nt: TGTGCCAGCAGTGGGCACACCCCGAACACCGGGGAGCTGTTTTTT; d_call: -; clone_size: few; v_call: TRBV2; j_call: TRBJ2-2
cdr3_aa: CASSRGLAGGPVANVLTF; cdr3_nt: TGTGCCAGTAGTCGGGGGCTAGCGGGAGGGCCCGTGGCCAACGTCCTGACTTTC; d_call: TRBD2; clone_size: once; v_call: TRBV19; j_call: TRBJ2-6
cdr3_aa: CASGKWGPSYEQYF; cdr3_nt: TGTGCCAGCGGAAAGTGGGGGCCCTCCTACGAGCAGTACTTC; d_call: -; clone_size: -; v_call: TRBV6-1; j_call: TRBJ2-7
cdr3_aa: CASSLEETQYF; cdr3_nt: TGTGCCAGCAGTTTGGAAGAGACCCAGTACTTC; d_call: -; clone_size: -; v_call: TRBV28; j_call: TRBJ2-5
cdr3_aa: CATSTRTGINIQYF; cdr3_nt: TGTGCCACCAGCACTAGGACAGGGATAAACATTCAGTACTTC; d_call: TRBD1; clone_size: few; v_call: TRBV15; j_call: TRBJ2-4
cdr3_aa: CASSLEPARVAAAETQYF; cdr3_nt: TGTGCCAGCAGCTTAGAGCCCGCCAGGGTCGCGGCGGCGGAGACCCAGTACTTC; d_call: -; clone_size: -; v_call: TRBV7-6; j_call: TRBJ2-5
cdr3_aa: CASSLGVLWNTEAFF; cdr3_nt: TGTGCCAGCAGCTTAGGAGTCCTTTGGAACACTGAAGCTTTCTTT; d_call: -; clone_size: hyperexpanded; v_call: TRBV7-2; j_call: TRBJ1-1
cdr3_aa: CASSPRDYRGELFF; cdr3_nt: TGTGCCAGCAGCCCAAGGGACTACCGCGGGGAGCTGTTTTTT; d_call: TRBD2; clone_size: -; v_call: TRBV7-2; j_call: TRBJ2-2
cdr3_aa: CASSYLRGSTDTQYF; cdr3_nt: TGTGCCAGCAGTTACCTGCGAGGGAGCACAGATACGCAGTATTTT; d_call: -; clone_size: -; v_call: TRBV6-5; j_call: TRBJ2-3
cdr3_aa: CSASSRGNQPQHF; cdr3_nt: TGCAGTGCTAGTAGTCGTGGCAATCAGCCCCAGCATTTT; d_call: -; clone_size: -; v_call: TRBV20-1; j_call: TRBJ1-5
cdr3_aa: CASQSGTGGSDTQYF; cdr3_nt: TGTGCCAGCCAGTCGGGGACAGGGGGCTCAGATACGCAGTATTTT; d_call: TRBD1; clone_size: -; v_call: TRBV19; j_call: TRBJ2-3
cdr3_aa: CASTAQVSRGEQFF; cdr3_nt: TGTGCCAGCACCGCTCAGGTGTCGCGGGGTGAGCAGTTCTTC; d_call: -; clone_size: -; v_call: TRBV28; j_call: TRBJ2-1
cdr3_aa: CASEQGPPTGTGELFF; cdr3_nt: TGTGCCAGCGAACAAGGACCCCCCACGGGAACCGGGGAGCTGTTTTTT; d_call: -; clone_size: -; v_call: TRBV6-1; j_call: TRBJ2-2
cdr3_aa: CASSRGDVYGYTF; cdr3_nt: TGTGCCAGCTCCAGAGGGGACGTCTATGGCTACACCTTC; d_call: -; clone_size: few; v_call: TRBV6-2/TRBV6-3; j_call: TRBJ1-2
cdr3_aa: CASNRQGAQPQHF; cdr3_nt: TGTGCCAGCAATAGACAGGGGGCTCAGCCCCAGCATTTT; d_call: TRBD1; clone_size: -; v_call: TRBV6-1; j_call: TRBJ1-5
cdr3_aa: CASSEEAGPYYGYTF; cdr3_nt: TGTGCCAGCAGTGAAGAGGCAGGGCCGTACTATGGCTACACCTTC; d_call: -; clone_size: -; v_call: TRBV2; j_call: TRBJ1-2
cdr3_aa: CASSLDGVSDTQYF; cdr3_nt: TGTGCCAGCAGTTTAGACGGGGTTTCGGATACGCAGTATTTT; d_call: -; clone_size: -; v_call: TRBV12-3/TRBV12-4; j_call: TRBJ2-3
cdr3_aa: CASGLGPAYQPQHF; cdr3_nt: TGTGCTAGTGGTTTGGGCCCCGCCTACCAGCCCCAGCATTTT; d_call: -; clone_size: -; v_call: TRBV12-5; j_call: TRBJ1-5
cdr3_aa: CATSDLAYGYTF; cdr3_nt: TGTGCCACCAGTGATTTAGCCTATGGCTACACCTTC; d_call: -; clone_size: -; v_call: TRBV24-1; j_call: TRBJ1-2
cdr3_aa: CASTLGGLREQYF; cdr3_nt: TGTGCCAGCACTCTTGGGGGGCTGAGGGAGCAGTACTTC; d_call: -; clone_size: -; v_call: TRBV7-2; j_call: TRBJ2-7
cdr3_aa: CSVQAGGPVPFF; cdr3_nt: TGCTCCGTTCAAGCGGGAGGGCCTGTCCCGTTCTTC; d_call: TRBD2; clone_size: once; v_call: TRBV20-1; j_call: TRBJ2-1
cdr3_aa: CASSLDSGGQWYF; cdr3_nt: TGTGCCAGCAGTTTGGACAGCGGCGGACAGTGGTACTTC; d_call: -; clone_size: -; v_call: TRBV27; j_call: TRBJ2-7
cdr3_aa: CASRGAQLLEQYF; cdr3_nt: TGTGCCAGCCGGGGAGCGCAACTCCTAGAGCAGTACTTC; d_call: -; clone_size: -; v_call: TRBV6-1; j_call: TRBJ2-7
cdr3_aa: CASSLDGGTDTQYF; cdr3_nt: TGTGCCAGCAGCTTAGACGGGGGTACAGATACGCAGTATTTT; d_call: -; clone_size: -; v_call: TRBV11-2; j_call: TRBJ2-3
cdr3_aa: CSSGTRQETQYF; cdr3_nt: TGCAGTTCGGGGACCAGACAAGAGACCCAGTACTTC; d_call: -; clone_size: -; v_call: TRBV20-1; j_call: TRBJ2-5
cdr3_aa: CASSPGQASSYNEQFF; cdr3_nt: TGTGCCAGCAGCCCCGGACAGGCGAGCTCCTACAATGAGCAGTTCTTC; d_call: TRBD1; clone_size: once; v_call: TRBV6-1; j_call: TRBJ2-1
cdr3_aa: CASSPQGGPYEQYF; cdr3_nt: TGTGCCAGCAGCCCCCAGGGGGGCCCATACGAGCAGTACTTC; d_call: -; clone_size: -; v_call: TRBV11-2; j_call: TRBJ2-7
cdr3_aa: CASSLKGTGTGETQYF; cdr3_nt: TGTGCCAGCAGCTTGAAGGGCACAGGGACCGGGGAGACCCAGTACTTC; d_call: -; clone_size: -; v_call: TRBV5-5; j_call: TRBJ2-5
cdr3_aa: CASSQTLSPNQPQHF; cdr3_nt: TGTGCCAGCAGCCAGACGCTTAGCCCCAATCAGCCCCAGCATTTT; d_call: -; clone_size: -; v_call: TRBV7-2; j_call: TRBJ1-5
cdr3_aa: CASRGGESHADTQYF; cdr3_nt: TGTGCCAGCAGGGGGGGGGAGTCTCATGCAGATACGCAGTATTTT; d_call: TRBD2; clone_size: -; v_call: TRBV7-2; j_call: TRBJ2-3
cdr3_aa: CASSASGKSTDTQYF; cdr3_nt: TGTGCCAGCAGTGCCAGCGGGAAAAGCACAGATACGCAGTATTTT; d_call: TRBD2; clone_size: few; v_call: TRBV27; j_call: TRBJ2-3
cdr3_aa: CSARDMDSNEQFF; cdr3_nt: TGCAGTGCTAGAGACATGGACAGCAATGAGCAGTTCTTC; d_call: -; clone_size: -; v_call: TRBV20-1; j_call: TRBJ2-1
cdr3_aa: CASRPSGNTIYF; cdr3_nt: TGTGCCAGCCGGCCGTCTGGAAACACCATATATTTT; d_call: -; clone_size: -; v_call: TRBV6-2/TRBV6-3; j_call: TRBJ1-3
cdr3_aa: CSGKTLPGTSGVTDTQYF; cdr3_nt: TGCAGTGGTAAGACCTTACCCGGGACTAGCGGGGTCACAGATACGCAGTATTTT; d_call: TRBD2; clone_size: -; v_call: TRBV20-1; j_call: TRBJ2-3
cdr3_aa: CATSDSQPRGRETQYF; cdr3_nt: TGTGCCACCAGTGATTCACAGCCTAGGGGGCGAGAGACCCAGTACTTC; d_call: TRBD1; clone_size: -; v_call: TRBV24-1; j_call: TRBJ2-5
cdr3_aa: CASRLLAAEQFF; cdr3_nt: TGTGCCAGCAGACTTCTAGCGGCCGAGCAGTTCTTC; d_call: TRBD2; clone_size: -; v_call: TRBV12-3/TRBV12-4; j_call: TRBJ2-1
cdr3_aa: CASSGQYQETQYF; cdr3_nt: TGCGCCAGCAGTGGACAGTACCAAGAGACCCAGTACTTC; d_call: -; clone_size: -; v_call: TRBV10-1; j_call: TRBJ2-5
cdr3_aa: CASSPTRNQPQHF; cdr3_nt: TGTGCCAGCAGCCCTACCCGAAATCAGCCCCAGCATTTT; d_call: -; clone_size: -; v_call: TRBV6-1; j_call: TRBJ1-5
cdr3_aa: CRRPGTLHF; cdr3_nt: TGCAGGAGGCCCGGGACCCTCCACTTT; d_call: -; clone_size: -; v_call: TRBV20-1; j_call: TRBJ1-6
cdr3_aa: CASSVGTTRSDTQYF; cdr3_nt: TGTGCCAGCAGCGTCGGGACTACCCGCTCGGATACGCAGTATTTT; d_call: TRBD2; clone_size: -; v_call: TRBV14; j_call: TRBJ2-3
cdr3_aa: CASNVVRGNTEAFF; cdr3_nt: TGTGCCAGCAACGTCGTCCGGGGGAACACTGAAGCTTTCTTT; d_call: -; clone_size: -; v_call: TRBV12-3/TRBV12-4; j_call: TRBJ1-1
cdr3_aa: CSASGGTSGSSDTQYF; cdr3_nt: TGCAGTGCTAGCGGAGGGACTAGCGGGAGTTCAGATACGCAGTATTTT; d_call: TRBD2; clone_size: -; v_call: TRBV20-1; j_call: TRBJ2-3
cdr3_aa: CASSLKGLNTEAFF; cdr3_nt: TGCGCCAGCAGCTTAAAGGGGTTGAACACTGAAGCTTTCTTT; d_call: -; clone_size: -; v_call: TRBV7-9; j_call: TRBJ1-1
cdr3_aa: CASTGQGLTGELFF; cdr3_nt: TGTGCCAGCACCGGACAGGGGCTCACCGGGGAGCTGTTTTTT; d_call: TRBD1; clone_size: -; v_call: TRBV7-2; j_call: TRBJ2-2